Reported below is one T cell receptor (beta chain). The data stem from a study of blood T cell repertoires in COVID-19. Study-level background: Specimens from acute and convalescent COVID-19 originated in the United States, Italy and Spain. In each case, the material was cDNA or gDNA derived from T cells, B-cell-depleted T cells, or PBMCs.

V shed 5 bases and J shed 6 bases, with 14 bases lying between them. CDR3 length: 14 amino acids. CDR1 and CDR2 from the germline V gene are SGHAT and FQNNGV. Generated by immunoSEQ multiplex PCR, the TCRdb table keeps only in-frame clones and is missing some. The repertoire has 150,000 to 200,000 clones, 90% of them found once; the top ten carry approximately 0.5%. The J gene is TRBJ1-5, the V gene TRBV11-2, with TRBD1 as a possible D gene (5 bases). The source of this sequence is a man aged 45-65 years with acute or convalescent COVID-19. Material: peripheral blood. This CDR3 reads CASSHGGSSQPQHF. The CDR3 nucleotides are TGTGCCAGCAGCCACGGGGGTTCGAGTCAGCCCCAGCATTTT.